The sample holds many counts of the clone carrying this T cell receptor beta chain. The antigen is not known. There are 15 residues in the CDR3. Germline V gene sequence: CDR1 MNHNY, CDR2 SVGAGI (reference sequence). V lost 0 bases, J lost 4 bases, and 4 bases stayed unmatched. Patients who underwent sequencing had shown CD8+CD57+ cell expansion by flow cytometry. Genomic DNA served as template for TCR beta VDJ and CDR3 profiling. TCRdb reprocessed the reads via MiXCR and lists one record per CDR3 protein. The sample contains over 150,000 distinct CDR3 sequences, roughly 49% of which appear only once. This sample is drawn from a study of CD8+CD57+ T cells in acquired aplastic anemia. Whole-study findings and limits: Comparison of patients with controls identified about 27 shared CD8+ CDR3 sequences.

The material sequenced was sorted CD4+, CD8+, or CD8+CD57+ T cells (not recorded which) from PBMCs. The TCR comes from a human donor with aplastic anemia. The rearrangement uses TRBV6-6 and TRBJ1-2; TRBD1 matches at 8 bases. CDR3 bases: TGTGCCAGCAGTTACTCCCAGGGGGCGTTCTATGGCTACACCTTC. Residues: CASSYSQGAFYGYTF.